Described below is a single TCR beta chain sequence and its context. What it binds is not known. Template switching, a step in the protocol, added a universal primer site, and cDNA carried unique molecular identifiers. TCRdb reanalysed the 5' RACE reads using MiXCR and keeps one entry per CDR3 protein. The data show around 570,000 distinct CDR3 sequences, over 8.5% seen once. The source of the sample is a study of identical twins. Notes on the study in general: Model-predicted out-of-frame TCR alpha sharing fell below observed values in monozygotic twins.

Trimming took 3 bases from V and 6 from J, leaving 23 bases between them. Germline V gene data show CDR1 as DFQATT and CDR2 as SNEGSKA (reference sequence). The length of the CDR3 is 17 residues. These same data were also listed under a study on yellow fever vaccine responses in identical twins. That publication notes: The T cell response to vaccination in identical twins was reportedly partly convergent and partly personalized.

Sequenced material: PBMCs. The V and J genes are TRBV20-1 and TRBJ2-2; D not certain. The sequence came from a young woman in good health. CDR3 protein: CSARAGLGKEHPGELFF. CDR3 sequence (DNA): TGCAGTGCTAGGGCTGGTCTTGGGAAGGAGCACCCCGGGGAGCTGTTTTTT.